This T cell receptor beta chain was sequenced during a study of beta chain features in type 1 diabetes. As for the study in general: Sorted cells examined across all samples numbered more than 100 million.

CDR1 and CDR2 (germline): GTSNPN, SVGIG (reference sequence). This CDR3 has 13 amino acids. V was shortened by 4 bases and J by 2 bases, with 12 bases between the two germline ends. Study-wide results and limits: Overrepresentation of cells with high TCR expression could result from cDNA sequencing. Individuals with type 1 diabetes displayed fewer insertions and more deletions at VDJ junctions. TCRB CDR3s from Type 1 diabetes patients were moderately but significantly shorter in all four CD4+ subsets.

Of note for this clone: Its cognate antigen is unknown.

The whole isolated RNA underwent reverse transcription, so sequencing captured expressed TCRB transcripts. Generated by immunoSEQ multiplex PCR, the TCRdb table keeps only in-frame clones and is missing some. The table has a few hundred thousand clones, approximately 16% seen once. The sample comprised naive CD4+ T cells from blood. This sequence joins TRBV30 and TRBJ2-7; maybe TRBD1 (6 bases). This TCR derives from a young woman in good health. The CDR3 spells CAWIGGDPYEQYF. The CDR3 DNA follows: TGTGCCTGGATAGGGGGTGACCCCTACGAGCAGTACTTC.